Shown below are 15 T cell receptor beta chains from a single sample sequenced in a study of monozygotic twins with inflammatory bowel disease. TCRdb derives one entry per CDR3 protein from the 5' RACE reads, leaving out DNA. Its table records roughly 160,000 distinct CDR3 sequences. Sequenced input: blood. These receptors originate from a human donor with ulcerative colitis or Crohn's disease, or a healthy co-twin of an affected twin (not recorded which).

J is TRBJ1-5 and V is TRBV20-1; checking the TCRdb D call of TRBD1 is not possible without DNA. Per germline, CDR1 DFQATT and CDR2 SNEGSKA (reference sequence). This CDR3 region has 14 residues. This CDR3 is CSARVGGSQGPQHF.

V usage is TRBV3-1 and J usage is TRBJ1-2; the TRBD1 assignment by TCRdb is unverifiable without DNA. The CDR3 has 13 amino acids. Per germline, CDR1 LGHDT and CDR2 YNNKEL (reference sequence). CDR3 sequence reads: CASSQGLTGIYTF.

This rearrangement joins TRBV6-2 or TRBV6-3 to TRBJ2-2; TCRdb reports TRBD2, a call that lacks DNA to check it against. The length of the CDR3 is 18 residues. CDR1 is MNHEY and CDR2 is SVGEGT in the germline V gene. CDR3 residues: CASTPPLWRESNTGELFF.

V is TRBV10-2 and J is TRBJ2-5. In germline, CDR1 is WSHSY, CDR2 SAAADI. The CDR3 loop spans 12 amino acids. The CDR3 protein is CASGRYQETQYF.

The chain joins TRBV4-3 to TRBJ1-2. The CDR3 consists of 13 residues. The V gene's germline CDR1 is LGHNA and CDR2 YSLEER. This CDR3 reads CASSPDGPYGYTF.

V gene TRBV30 combines with J gene TRBJ1-3. This CDR3 has 15 amino acids. Germline V lookup: CDR1 GTSNPN, CDR2 SVGIG (reference sequence). The CDR3: CAWQSGKFSGNTIYF.

This chain connects TRBV30 to TRBJ2-1; TCRdb picks TRBD2, but there is no DNA to check that call. The CDR3 covers 19 residues. Germline loops: CDR1 GTSNPN, CDR2 SVGIG (reference sequence). This chain's CDR3 is CAWGMDGTSGPGAYNEQFF.

This clonotype is deemed medium-sized by its frequency. V usage is TRBV29-1 and J usage is TRBJ1-2; TCRdb outputs TRBD1, but without DNA this stays unchecked. This CDR3 is 14 amino acids long. Germline V gives CDR1 SQVTM, CDR2 ANQGSEA. The chain's CDR3 is CSGLGMTGDRSYTF.

The gene calls are TRBV20-1 and TRBJ1-6. CDR1 and CDR2 (germline): DFQATT, SNEGSKA (reference sequence). This CDR3 is built from 15 residues. CDR3 protein: CSAPPQGSYNSPLHF.

The V and J genes are TRBV29-1 and TRBJ2-7. Germline V gene data show CDR1 as SQVTM and CDR2 as ANQGSEA. CDR3 length: 12 residues. The CDR3 sequence is CSVVLQSNEQYF.

The chain uses TRBV6-1 and TRBJ2-5; TCRdb calls TRBD2, which cannot be checked without DNA. The CDR3 is 16 residues long. Germline CDR1 is MNHNS and CDR2 is SASEGT. The CDR3 sequence is CASSVGVSSGVETQYF.

V gene TRBV30 combines with J gene TRBJ1-4. The CDR3 has 14 residues. Germline V CDR1 and CDR2: GTSNPN, SVGIG (reference sequence). CDR3 region: CAWSVGKTSENLFF.

This rearrangement joins TRBV14 to TRBJ1-1; the D call from TCRdb, TRBD1, cannot be confirmed without DNA. The CDR3 extends over 14 amino acids. CDR1 and CDR2 (germline): SGHDN, FVKESK. The CDR3: CASSRQRGRSEAFF.

The V and J genes are TRBV6-2 or TRBV6-3 and TRBJ2-1; the TCRdb call, TRBD2, lacks DNA for checking. Germline CDR1 is MNHEY and CDR2 is SVGEGT. The CDR3 runs to 22 residues. The CDR3 spells CASSYSSPGKGAGGRRRNEQFF.

CDR3 sequence: CAISERIYGYTF. The chain links TRBV10-3 to TRBJ1-2. The CDR3 contains 12 residues. Germline V gene lookup returns CDR1 ENHRY and CDR2 SYGVKD.